The rows below give T cell receptor beta chains drawn from one sample of a study of blood T cells in healthy people across ages. TCRdb called the 5' RACE reads again in MiXCR, with one record for every CDR3 protein. Of 600,000 to 1,000,000 distinct CDR3 sequences listed, roughly 60% are singletons. Sequencing was carried out using blood. The receptor source for this set is a young man in good health. Each CDR3 is given with its conserved first and last residue. A D gene is named only where the DNA matches it firmly. A row's size may be missing; if present it is once, few, many or a size class.

-	TRBV30	-	TRBJ2-7	CAWSPGRADYEQYF	TGTGCCTGGAGCCCCGGGCGGGCGGACTACGAGCAGTACTTC
-	TRBV12-5	-	TRBJ2-1	CASGFSAGTSYNEQFF	TGTGCTAGTGGTTTCTCCGCCGGGACAAGTTACAATGAGCAGTTCTTC
TRBD2	TRBV20-1	once	TRBJ2-1	CSARGGLAVDEQFF	TGCAGTGCTAGAGGGGGACTAGCGGTCGATGAGCAGTTCTTC
TRBD2	TRBV5-1	-	TRBJ2-3	CASSPGTRSTETQYF	TGCGCCAGCAGCCCGGGGACTAGGAGCACAGAGACGCAGTATTTT
TRBD1	TRBV7-3	once	TRBJ2-7	CASSSGFWGQGIFYEQYF	TGTGCCAGCAGCTCAGGATTTTGGGGACAGGGAATCTTCTACGAGCAGTACTTC
TRBD1	TRBV28	few	TRBJ2-5	CASTSGTGQETQYF	TGTGCCAGCACCTCCGGGACAGGTCAAGAGACCCAGTACTTC
-	TRBV7-3	-	TRBJ2-6	CASSSEVSGANVLTF	TGTGCCAGCAGCTCAGAGGTCTCTGGGGCCAACGTCCTGACTTTC
-	TRBV9	-	TRBJ1-6	CASSSGLKNSPLHF	TGTGCCAGCAGCTCGGGACTGAAAAATTCACCCCTCCACTTT
TRBD2	TRBV20-1	-	TRBJ2-4	CSARDQRGSPDIQYF	TGCAGTGCTAGAGATCAACGCGGGAGCCCAGACATTCAGTACTTC
-	TRBV10-3	few	TRBJ2-5	CASAEGQETQYF	TGTGCCTCTGCTGAAGGGCAAGAGACCCAGTACTTC
TRBD2	TRBV3-1	-	TRBJ2-1	CASSQATTSGAYNEQFF	TGTGCCAGCAGCCAAGCAACTACTAGCGGAGCCTACAATGAGCAGTTCTTC
TRBD2	TRBV7-2	-	TRBJ2-3	CASSLSGGLGTDTQYF	TGTGCCAGCAGCCTTAGCGGGGGTCTCGGCACAGATACGCAGTATTTT
-	TRBV6-1	-	TRBJ2-5	CASRGNGLGTQYF	TGTGCCAGCAGGGGAAACGGTCTAGGGACCCAGTACTTC
-	TRBV29-1	-	TRBJ1-2	CSVFPGSANYGYTF	TGCAGCGTCTTCCCGGGATCAGCTAACTATGGCTACACCTTC
-	TRBV7-2	few	TRBJ1-5	CASSLGWGGTNQPQHF	TGTGCCAGCAGCTTAGGGTGGGGAGGGACTAATCAGCCCCAGCATTTT
-	TRBV6-6	-	TRBJ2-1	CASSYLENGGEQFF	TGTGCCAGCAGTTATCTCGAGAACGGCGGTGAGCAGTTCTTC
-	TRBV12-3/TRBV12-4	few	TRBJ2-7	CASSQLGRTANYEQYF	TGTGCCAGCAGTCAACTGGGAAGGACAGCTAACTACGAGCAGTACTTC
TRBD2	TRBV3-1	-	TRBJ2-3	CASSERAGVTDTQYF	TGTGCCAGCAGCGAACGGGCGGGGGTAACAGATACGCAGTATTTT
-	TRBV7-7	many	TRBJ2-5	CASSSPVGTQYF	TGTGCTAGCAGCTCACCGGTTGGGACCCAGTACTTC
-	TRBV4-3	few	TRBJ2-7	CASSPDRGGVYEQYF	TGCGCCAGCAGCCCAGACAGGGGAGGGGTGTACGAGCAGTACTTC
-	TRBV9	few	TRBJ2-5	CASSVGASGSTETQYF	TGTGCCAGCAGCGTAGGTGCGAGTGGGTCGACGGAGACCCAGTACTTC
-	TRBV5-1	few	TRBJ2-1	CASAPQYNEQFF	TGCGCCAGCGCCCCGCAGTACAATGAGCAGTTCTTC
TRBD1	TRBV7-9	-	TRBJ2-2	CASSERTGFVGELFF	TGTGCCAGCAGCGAAAGGACAGGGTTTGTCGGGGAGCTGTTTTTT
-	TRBV7-2	-	TRBJ2-1	CASSFVFDEYNEQFF	TGTGCCAGCAGCTTTGTATTTGATGAGTACAATGAGCAGTTCTTC
TRBD2	TRBV24-1	-	TRBJ2-7	CANRLAGAVEQYF	TGTGCCAACAGGCTAGCGGGAGCGGTCGAGCAGTACTTC
TRBD2	TRBV12-5	-	TRBJ2-1	CASGSSRGAEQFF	TGTGCTAGTGGTAGCTCGCGGGGGGCTGAGCAGTTCTTC
-	TRBV9	-	TRBJ2-1	CASSPLAYNEQFF	TGTGCCAGCAGCCCCCTCGCCTACAATGAGCAGTTCTTC
TRBD2	TRBV25-1	-	TRBJ2-1	CASSEGTSGSRTPQFF	TGTGCCAGCAGTGAAGGGACTAGCGGGAGCAGGACACCGCAGTTCTTC
-	TRBV4-1	-	TRBJ2-7	CVSSQVDLVSFTEQYF	TGCGTCAGCAGCCAAGTTGATCTTGTTTCTTTTACCGAGCAGTACTTC
-	TRBV5-1	few	TRBJ2-3	CASSFEGTPDTQYF	TGCGCCAGCAGCTTCGAAGGGACTCCAGATACGCAGTATTTT
TRBD1	TRBV7-2	few	TRBJ1-2	CASSPVAGAGGYGYTF	TGTGCCAGCAGCCCGGTGGCTGGGGCAGGGGGGTATGGCTACACCTTC
-	TRBV20-1	once	TRBJ2-1	CSARGRGLWGASYNEQFF	TGCAGTGCTAGAGGGAGGGGTTTGTGGGGGGCGTCCTACAATGAGCAGTTCTTC
TRBD2	TRBV4-1	few	TRBJ2-7	CASSQEIAGGFSYEQYF	TGCGCCAGCAGCCAAGAAATAGCGGGGGGGTTCTCCTACGAGCAGTACTTC
-	TRBV6-5	-	TRBJ2-5	CASSFSTMGETQYF	TGTGCCAGCAGTTTTTCGACCATGGGAGAGACCCAGTACTTC
-	TRBV20-1	-	TRBJ2-7	CSASAGSDYEQYF	TGCAGTGCTTCAGCGGGTAGTGACTACGAGCAGTACTTC
TRBD2	TRBV2	many	TRBJ2-7	CATSPGLANEQYF	TGTGCCACCTCGCCGGGACTAGCGAACGAGCAGTACTTC
-	TRBV4-1	many	TRBJ1-2	CASSQALSRYGYTF	TGCGCCAGCAGCCAGGCCTTGAGCCGGTATGGCTACACCTTC
-	TRBV12-3/TRBV12-4	-	TRBJ2-7	CASSPGAAGTYEQYF	TGTGCCAGCAGTCCCGGGGCGGCGGGAACCTACGAGCAGTACTTC
TRBD2	TRBV20-1	-	TRBJ2-7	CSASDLTSGSYEQYF	TGCAGTGCTAGTGACCTCACTAGCGGTTCCTACGAGCAGTACTTC